The 13 T cell receptor beta chains below were found in one sample sequenced in a study of CD8 T cells in Susac syndrome. With random hexamers, reverse transcription was performed on about 0.45 to 1 ug of RNA. TCRdb called the immunoSEQ multiplex PCR reads again in MiXCR, with one record for every CDR3 protein. The sample includes hundreds of thousands of distinct CDR3 sequences, roughly 85% of them seen just once. Sample: CD8+ T cells from PBMCs. These receptor sequences come from a human donor with multiple sclerosis.

The genes are TRBV27 and TRBJ2-7; 10 positions match TRBD2. Germline V lookup: CDR1 MNHEY, CDR2 SMNVEV (reference sequence). This CDR3 comprises 15 residues. The J segment lost 5 bases and the V segment lost 6 bases, leaving 10 bases of the junction unmatched. CDR3 residues: CASSHCSSGSHEQYF. For the CDR3, the DNA is TGTGCCAGCAGCCATTGTTCTAGCGGGAGCCACGAGCAGTACTTC.

This chain connects TRBV11-2 to TRBJ2-2, with D possibly being TRBD2 (6 bases). V lost 4 bases, J lost 6 bases, and 15 bases lay in between. There are 15 residues in the CDR3. Looked up from germline, CDR1 is SGHAT and CDR2 is FQNNGV. CDR3 loop: CASSSPGSGAGELFF. CDR3 sequence (DNA): TGTGCCAGCAGCTCCCCCGGCTCGGGGGCCGGGGAGCTGTTTTTT. Using reference TRBV11-2 and TRBJ2-2 for the parts outside the CDR3, the full variable domain is EAGVAQSPRYKIIEKRQSVAFWCNPISGHATLYWYQQILGQGPKLLIQFQNNGVVDDSQLPKDRFSAERLKGVDSTLKIQPAKLEDSAVYLCASSSPGSGAGELFFGEGSRLTVL.

The sample holds a few counts of this clonotype. The chain uses TRBV4-3 and TRBJ2-1, with TRBD2 matching over 7 bases. The CDR3 runs to 16 residues. V lost 0 bases, J lost 4 bases, and 6 bases stayed unmatched. Germline loops: CDR1 LGHNA, CDR2 YSLEER. The chain's CDR3 is CASSQDGAGVYNEQFF. CDR3 in DNA: TGCGCCAGCAGCCAAGATGGGGCGGGAGTGTACAATGAGCAGTTCTTC.

The chain carries TRBV7-6 and TRBJ2-3, with 9 bases lining up with TRBD2. CDR1 and CDR2 (germline): SGHVS, FNYEAQ. The V segment lost 5 bases and the J segment 4 bases; nucleotides outside the gene matches: 4. The CDR3 is 14 residues long. For the CDR3, the DNA is TGTGCCAGCAGCCGACTAGCGGCACCAGATACGCAGTATTTT. Amino acids: CASSRLAAPDTQYF.

This chain connects TRBV9 to TRBJ2-3; 10 positions match TRBD2. With V trimmed by 4 bases and J by 8 bases, 13 bases remained unmatched. Germline V gene sequence: CDR1 SGDLS, CDR2 YYNGEE. This CDR3 has 16 amino acids. In DNA form, the CDR3 reads TGTGCCAGCAGCCCCATTGGGTCTAGCGGGAGTGCTACGCAGTATTTT. Protein product: CASSPIGSSGSATQYF.

The chain joins TRBV4-3 to TRBJ1-1, with unresolved D. The germline V and J ends were trimmed by 3 bases and 4 bases, with 12 bases remaining between them. Germline CDR1 and CDR2: LGHNA and YSLEER. This CDR3 is built from 14 residues. The CDR3 sequence: CASSHFKGGTEAFF. As DNA, the CDR3 is TGCGCCAGCAGCCACTTCAAGGGAGGCACTGAAGCTTTCTTT.

This rearrangement joins TRBV6-2 or TRBV6-3 to TRBJ1-5; D possibly corresponds to TRBD1 (6 bases). The V end was cut by 7 bases, the J end by 5 bases, with 18 bases between. From germline, CDR1 is MNHEY and CDR2 SVGEGT. The CDR3 loop spans 15 amino acids. The CDR3 bases are TGTGCCAGCACTCCCGGAGTGGGGGCCCATCAGCCCCAGCATTTT. Protein: CASTPGVGAHQPQHF.

The chain uses TRBV20-1 and TRBJ1-2; D ambiguous. The germline V gene encodes CDR1 DFQATT and CDR2 SNEGSKA (reference sequence). V was clipped by 6 bases and J by 1 base, with 9 bases between them. The CDR3 spans 12 residues. CDR3 protein: CSAEENNYGYTF. The CDR3 nucleotides are TGCAGTGCCGAGGAGAATAACTATGGCTACACCTTC.

The V gene is TRBV19, the J gene TRBJ1-1; no reliable D call. The CDR3 has 13 residues. Germline-derived CDR1 and CDR2 are LNHDA and SQIVND (reference sequence). V was cut by 6 bases and J by 1 base, with 9 bases left in between. Here the CDR3 reads CASRARGNTEAFF. The CDR3 DNA reads as TGTGCCAGTAGGGCGCGGGGGAACACTGAAGCTTTCTTT.

The rearrangement links TRBV6-1 to TRBJ2-7, with a tentative D call TRBD1 (6 bases). CDR1 and CDR2 (germline): MNHNS, SASEGT. The V end was cut by 4 bases, the J end by 3 bases, with 16 bases between. This CDR3 has 15 residues. The DNA for the CDR3 is TGTGCCAGCAGTGGGTTTCGGGACATTGACTACGAGCAGTACTTC. Translating it yields CASSGFRDIDYEQYF.

The rearrangement links TRBV27 to TRBJ2-7; D is undetermined. The CDR3 runs to 16 residues. Germline V gene sequence: CDR1 MNHEY, CDR2 SMNVEV (reference sequence). Trimming took 2 bases from V and 2 from J, leaving 16 bases between them. CDR3 protein: CASSLDGGEIAYEQYF. CDR3 sequence (DNA): TGTGCCAGCAGTTTAGACGGTGGAGAGATCGCCTACGAGCAGTACTTC.

The chain has TRBV25-1 and TRBJ2-7, with 10 bases lining up with TRBD2. V gave up 5 bases and J gave up 4 bases; unmatched junction bases: 5. The CDR3 totals 14 residues. CDR1 and CDR2 from the germline V gene are MGHDK and SYGVNS. CDR3 DNA sequence: TGTGCCAGCAGTACCAGCGGGGGGGGGTACGAGCAGTACTTC. This gives the protein CASSTSGGGYEQYF.

V is TRBV25-1 and J is TRBJ2-5, with 8 bases fitting TRBD1. J was trimmed by 3 bases and V by 0 bases; bases with no gene match: 6. Per germline, CDR1 MGHDK and CDR2 SYGVNS. The length of the CDR3 is 16 residues. The DNA of the CDR3 is TGTGCCAGCAGTGAATACCCCGGGACAGGAGAAGAGACCCAGTACTTC. Its protein product is CASSEYPGTGEETQYF.